The 10 T cell receptor beta chains below were found in one sample sequenced in a study of cytomegalovirus exposure and HLA in healthy donors (dated by TCRdb to the late 2010s). Library preparation used the immunoSEQ multiplex PCR assay. A mixture of 60 forward primers for TCR Vbeta segments and 13 reverse primers for TCR Jbeta segments was used in the multiplex PCR. The clones in this table, taken by TCRdb from immuneACCESS, are in-frame only. Not every clone is retained; where verified, under half of the shortfall comes from an unresolved V gene, and the cause of the rest is unknown. Present in this sample are about 160,000 clones, roughly 78% of which were seen just once. 7% to 7.5% of the sample is in the top ten clones. The sample consisted of PBMCs. The source is a man between 40 and 49 years old in good health and CMV-seropositive.

This sequence joins TRBV7-9 and TRBJ2-2; 12 positions match TRBD2. After removal of 2 bases from V and 5 bases from J, the junction contained 9 bases not matched to a gene. CDR1 is SEHNR and CDR2 is FQNEAQ in the germline V gene (reference sequence). The length of the CDR3 is 18 residues. The CDR3 protein is CASSLQLAGGDWTGELFF. The DNA for the CDR3 is TGTGCCAGCAGCTTACAACTAGCGGGGGGCGATTGGACCGGGGAGCTGTTTTTT. The full variable domain, with the rest looked up from reference TRBV7-9 and TRBJ2-2, is DTGVSQNPRHKITKRGQNVTFRCDPISEHNRLYWYRQTLGQGPEFLTYFQNEAQLEKSRLLSDRFSAERPKGSFSTLEIQRTEQGDSAMYLCASSLQLAGGDWTGELFFGEGSRLTVL.

The chain carries TRBV7-2 and TRBJ1-1; D is unresolved. The CDR3 loop spans 12 amino acids. Trimming cost V 1 base and J 11 bases, with 11 bases left between them. CDR1 and CDR2 from the germline V gene are SGHTA and FQGNSA. The CDR3 nucleotides are TGTGCCAGCAGCTTAGGCAGGCCGGGGGCTTTCTTT. Translated, it gives CASSLGRPGAFF.

For this clone: Other nucleotide sequences in the sample specify the same CDR3. The CDR3 DNA reads TGTGCCAGCAGCTTAGCCGGGGGAAACACTGAAGCTTTCTTT. Translated: CASSLAGGNTEAFF. This chain connects TRBV7-9 to TRBJ1-1, with D maybe TRBD1 (5 bases). The CDR3 consists of 14 residues. V was trimmed by 0 bases and J by 2 bases, leaving 7 bases between them. Germline V gene lookup returns CDR1 SEHNR and CDR2 FQNEAQ (reference sequence).

The chain employs TRBV7-2 and TRBJ1-4, with 7 nucleotides matching TRBD1. Germline CDR1 SGHTA, CDR2 FQGNSA. The CDR3 is made up of 16 amino acids. J was trimmed by 0 bases and V by 4 bases; bases with no gene match: 5. CDR3 amino acids: CASSSYRGSTNEKLFF. CDR3 coding DNA: TGTGCCAGCAGCTCTTACAGGGGCTCAACTAATGAAAAACTGTTTTTT.

This clone showed up just a few times. V usage is TRBV4-3 and J usage is TRBJ1-1; D is possibly TRBD1 (6 bases). Trimming pared 4 bases from V and 7 bases from J, leaving 19 bases between. This CDR3 has 15 amino acids. CDR1 and CDR2 from the germline V gene are LGHNA and YSLEER. CDR3 nucleotide sequence: TGCGCCAGCAGCCCGGGGACACCCTCAATTCTTGAAGCTTTCTTT. Encoded protein: CASSPGTPSILEAFF.

The chain is built from TRBV4-3 and TRBJ1-1; TRBD1 might be the D (6 bases). The CDR3 consists of 14 residues. CDR1 is LGHNA and CDR2 is YSLEER in the germline V gene. Trimming cost V 4 bases and J 7 bases, with 16 bases left between them. CDR3 sequence: CASSPLALTGEAFF. The CDR3 DNA sequence: TGCGCCAGCAGCCCTCTAGCCCTGACAGGTGAAGCTTTCTTT.

J is TRBJ2-5 and V is TRBV7-9; 10 bases align to TRBD2. Germline CDR1 reads SEHNR; CDR2 reads FQNEAQ (reference sequence). The CDR3 runs to 15 residues. The V segment lost 2 bases and the J segment 4 bases; nucleotides outside the gene matches: 4. The CDR3 here is CASSLTSGAGETQYF. In nucleotides, the CDR3 is TGTGCCAGCAGCTTAACTAGCGGGGCAGGAGAGACCCAGTACTTC. Supplemented by reference TRBV7-9 and TRBJ2-5, the full variable domain reads DTGVSQNPRHKITKRGQNVTFRCDPISEHNRLYWYRQTLGQGPEFLTYFQNEAQLEKSRLLSDRFSAERPKGSFSTLEIQRTEQGDSAMYLCASSLTSGAGETQYFGPGTRLLVL.

CDR3 sequence: CASSSVQGKNEQFF. CDR3 bases: TGTGCCAGCAGCAGTGTCCAGGGTAAGAATGAGCAGTTCTTC. The V gene is TRBV6-5, the J gene TRBJ2-1; D may be TRBD1 (5 bases). The CDR3 is 14 amino acids. The ends were cut back, 6 bases at V and 7 bases at J, with 16 bases in the middle. Germline V gene sequence: CDR1 MNHEY, CDR2 SVGAGI.

This clone was picked up a small number of times. This sequence joins TRBV4-3 and TRBJ2-7; no firm D call. The CDR3 contains 13 residues. Germline CDR1 is LGHNA and CDR2 is YSLEER. Trimming shortened V by 0 bases and J by 2 bases, and 5 bases separated the two germline ends. CDR3 nucleotide sequence: TGCGCCAGCAGCCAAGAACCAGCCTACGAGCAGTACTTC. Protein sequence: CASSQEPAYEQYF.

The chain is built from TRBV5-4 and TRBJ2-7, with 7 bases matching TRBD1. Germline V CDR1 and CDR2: SGHNT, YYREEE (reference sequence). V shed 1 base, J shed 4 bases, and the junction held 5 bases outside the gene matches. The CDR3 contains 14 residues. The CDR3 nucleotides are TGTGCCAGCAGCTTGTCGACAGGGCTATACGAGCAGTACTTC. Translating gives CASSLSTGLYEQYF.